This T cell receptor (beta chain) was recorded in a study of blood T cell repertoires in COVID-19. As handled by the study authors: Amplifying reference gene primers gave estimates of nucleated cell counts. Sequencing used immunoSEQ multiplex PCR; TCRdb keeps in-frame clones, though not all of them. D and trimming come from the DNA, and the V and J calls and clone size come from that table. The sample has some 97,000 clones; 87% are singletons. CDR1 SGHTA and CDR2 FQGNSA come from the germline V gene. The V and J ends lost 2 bases and 7 bases, in that order; junction bases with no gene match: 6. CDR3 size: 15 residues.

This receptor was obtained from a man between 25 and 39 years old in a cohort sampled during active COVID-19. Sequences were obtained from peripheral blood. V gene TRBV7-2 combines with J gene TRBJ2-4, with 9 bases that match TRBD1. The CDR3 protein is CASSLRTGERNIQYF. The CDR3 nucleotides are TGTGCCAGCAGCTTACGGACAGGGGAGAGGAACATTCAGTACTTC.